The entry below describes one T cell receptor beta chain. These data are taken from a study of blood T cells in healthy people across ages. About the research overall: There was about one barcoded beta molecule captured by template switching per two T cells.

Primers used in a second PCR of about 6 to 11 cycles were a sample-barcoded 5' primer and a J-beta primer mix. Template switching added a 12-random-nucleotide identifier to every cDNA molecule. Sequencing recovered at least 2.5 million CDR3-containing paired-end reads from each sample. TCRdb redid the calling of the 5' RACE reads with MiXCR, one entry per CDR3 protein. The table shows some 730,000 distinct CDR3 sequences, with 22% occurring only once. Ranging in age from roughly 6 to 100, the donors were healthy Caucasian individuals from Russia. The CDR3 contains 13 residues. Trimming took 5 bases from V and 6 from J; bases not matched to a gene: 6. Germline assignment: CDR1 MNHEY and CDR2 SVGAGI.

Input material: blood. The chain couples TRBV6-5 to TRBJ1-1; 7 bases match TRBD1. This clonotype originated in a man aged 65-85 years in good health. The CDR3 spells CASSPHRGSEAFF. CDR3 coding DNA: TGTGCCAGCAGTCCCCACAGGGGCTCTGAAGCTTTCTTT.